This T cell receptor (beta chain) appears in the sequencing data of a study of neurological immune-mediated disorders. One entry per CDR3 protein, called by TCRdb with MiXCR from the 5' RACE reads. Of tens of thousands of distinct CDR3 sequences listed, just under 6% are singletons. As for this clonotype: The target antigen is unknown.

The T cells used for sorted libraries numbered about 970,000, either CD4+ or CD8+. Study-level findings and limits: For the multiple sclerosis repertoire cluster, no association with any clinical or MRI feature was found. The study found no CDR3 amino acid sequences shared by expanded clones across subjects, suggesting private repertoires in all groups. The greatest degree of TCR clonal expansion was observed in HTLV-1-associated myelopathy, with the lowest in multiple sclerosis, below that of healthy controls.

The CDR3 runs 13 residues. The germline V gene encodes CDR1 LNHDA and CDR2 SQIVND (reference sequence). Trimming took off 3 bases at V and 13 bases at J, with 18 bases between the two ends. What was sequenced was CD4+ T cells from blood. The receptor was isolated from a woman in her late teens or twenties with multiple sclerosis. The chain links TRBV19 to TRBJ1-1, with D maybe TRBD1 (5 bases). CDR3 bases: TGTGCCAGTAGTATGTCGGGACCTACGGCGGGTTTCTTT. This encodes CASSMSGPTAGFF.